This T cell receptor beta chain came from a study of shared clonotypes between healthy human individuals. This clone was seen a handful of times. Distinct nucleotide sequences in the sample also encode this CDR3. Germline assignment: CDR1 SEHNR and CDR2 FQNEAQ (reference sequence). With 2 bases clipped from V and 1 base from J, the junction kept 3 bases outside the gene matches. This CDR3 is built from 15 residues. Measured with immunoSEQ multiplex PCR; TCRdb has only the in-frame clones, and not every one. The sample gives fewer than 700,000 clones, around 77% of which show up once; about 12% is in the top ten.

The chain combines TRBV7-9 with TRBJ2-5; 8 bases are a match to TRBD2. The receptor comes from a woman aged 40 to 49 in good health. Some clones in this sample may be carry-over from other donors' samples. The sample comprised PBMCs. Here the CDR3 reads CASSLRGGLQETQYF. CDR3 bases: TGTGCCAGCAGCTTACGGGGGGGTCTCCAAGAGACCCAGTACTTC.